Shown below are 6 T cell receptor beta chains from a single sample sequenced in a study of T cells in Graves' hyperthyroidism and ophthalmopathy. From RNA transcripts, TCR beta CDR3 regions were amplified. An initial round of RT-PCR targeting the TCR CDR3 relied on the HTBI primer set. TCRdb re-called the multiplex PCR reads through MiXCR, storing one row per CDR3 protein. The data contain approximately 590,000 distinct CDR3 sequences, approximately 14% of them singletons. The sequencing sample was made of blood. The source of these receptors is a woman in her twenties or thirties with Graves' hyperthyroidism.

The chain recombines TRBV27 with TRBJ1-5; maybe TRBD1 (6 bases). Trimming shortened V by 0 bases and J by 7 bases, and 16 bases separated the two germline ends. In germline, CDR1 is MNHEY, CDR2 SMNVEV (reference sequence). The CDR3 length is 16 residues. CDR3 in DNA: TGTGCCAGCAGTTTATCTGGGGCAGGGGCGGGACAGCCCCAGCATTTT. Amino acids: CASSLSGAGAGQPQHF.

V is TRBV4-2 and J is TRBJ2-5; 9 bases are shared with TRBD2. After removal of 3 bases from V and 7 bases from J, the junction contained 9 bases not matched to a gene. There are 15 residues in the CDR3. Germline V gene lookup returns CDR1 LGHNA and CDR2 YNFKEQ. The CDR3 sequence: CASSQGGTSSGTQYF. DNA of the CDR3: TGTGCCAGCAGCCAGGGGGGGACTAGCTCGGGGACCCAGTACTTC.

This clonotype was recorded many times. The rearrangement joins TRBV29-1 to TRBJ2-1; 8 bases match TRBD1. Germline V lookup: CDR1 SQVTM, CDR2 ANQGSEA. CDR3 length: 16 residues. The junction had 14 bases not matched to a gene; V was cut back by 7 bases and J by 3 bases. In DNA, the CDR3 is TGCAGCGCAGGTAGGGGTGGACAGGGCGTCTACAATGAGCAGTTCTTC. Encoded protein: CSAGRGGQGVYNEQFF.

In this sample, this clonotype turned up many times. This rearrangement joins TRBV24-1 to TRBJ1-2; a weak D match, TRBD1 (6 bases). Looked up from germline, CDR1 is KGHDR and CDR2 is SFDVKD. V lost 5 bases, J lost 7 bases, and 13 bases lay in between. The CDR3 contains 13 residues. The CDR3 bases are TGTGCCACCAGTGCTCGGACAGTTGGTGGCTACACCTTC. Protein product: CATSARTVGGYTF.

V is TRBV7-9 and J is TRBJ1-5; the D is unclear. The ends were cut back, 5 bases at V and 4 bases at J, with 21 bases in the middle. Germline-derived CDR1 and CDR2 are SEHNR and FQNEAQ (reference sequence). CDR3 length: 17 residues. As DNA, the CDR3 is TGTGCCAGCAGCCCGCAAACCCCGGCTGAACCGAATCAGCCCCAGCATTTT. Protein product: CASSPQTPAEPNQPQHF.

A note on this clonotype: This could be a read error, since a much larger clone is one nucleotide away. J is TRBJ2-5 and V is TRBV30; possibly TRBD1 or TRBD2 for D (5 bases each). Looked up from germline, CDR1 is GTSNPN and CDR2 is SVGIG (reference sequence). This CDR3 comprises 13 residues. In DNA form, the CDR3 reads TGTGCCTGGGGTGTGAGGGGCCGAGAGACCCAGTACTTC. This encodes CAWGVRGRETQYF.